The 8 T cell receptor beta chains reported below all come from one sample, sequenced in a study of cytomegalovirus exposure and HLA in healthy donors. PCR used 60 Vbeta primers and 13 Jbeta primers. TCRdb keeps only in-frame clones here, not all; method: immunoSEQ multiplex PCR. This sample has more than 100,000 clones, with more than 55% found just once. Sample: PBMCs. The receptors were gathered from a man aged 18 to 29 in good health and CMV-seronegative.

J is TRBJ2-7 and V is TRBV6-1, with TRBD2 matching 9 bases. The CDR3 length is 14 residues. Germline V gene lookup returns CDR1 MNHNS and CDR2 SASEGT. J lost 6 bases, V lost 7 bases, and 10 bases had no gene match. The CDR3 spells CASTRAGGLPEQYF. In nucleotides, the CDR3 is TGTGCCAGCACCCGAGCGGGAGGCCTTCCCGAGCAGTACTTC.

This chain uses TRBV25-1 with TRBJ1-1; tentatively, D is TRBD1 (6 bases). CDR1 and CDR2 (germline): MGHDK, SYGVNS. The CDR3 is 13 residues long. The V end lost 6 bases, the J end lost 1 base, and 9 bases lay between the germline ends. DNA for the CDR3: TGTGCCAGCAGGGACAGTGCGAACACTGAAGCTTTCTTT. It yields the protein CASRDSANTEAFF.

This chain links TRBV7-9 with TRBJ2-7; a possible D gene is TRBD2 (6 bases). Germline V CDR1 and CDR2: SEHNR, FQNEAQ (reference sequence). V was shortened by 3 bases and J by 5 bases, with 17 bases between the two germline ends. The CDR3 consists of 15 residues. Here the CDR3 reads CASSFRDSGPHEQYF. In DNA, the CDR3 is TGTGCCAGCAGCTTTCGGGACTCAGGGCCCCACGAGCAGTACTTC.

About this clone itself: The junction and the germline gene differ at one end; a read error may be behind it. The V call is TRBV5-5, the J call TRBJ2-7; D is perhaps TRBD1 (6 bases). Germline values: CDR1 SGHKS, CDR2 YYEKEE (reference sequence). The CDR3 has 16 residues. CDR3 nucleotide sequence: TGTGCCCGCAGCCCCCGCTCGACAGGTAGCTCCTACGAGCAGTACTTC. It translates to CARSPRSTGSSYEQYF.

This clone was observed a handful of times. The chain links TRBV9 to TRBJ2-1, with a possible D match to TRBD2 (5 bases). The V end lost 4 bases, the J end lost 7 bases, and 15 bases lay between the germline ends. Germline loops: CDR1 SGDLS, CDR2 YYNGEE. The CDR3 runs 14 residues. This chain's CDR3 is CASSTYAEGNEQFF. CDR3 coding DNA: TGTGCCAGCAGCACCTACGCCGAGGGAAATGAGCAGTTCTTC.

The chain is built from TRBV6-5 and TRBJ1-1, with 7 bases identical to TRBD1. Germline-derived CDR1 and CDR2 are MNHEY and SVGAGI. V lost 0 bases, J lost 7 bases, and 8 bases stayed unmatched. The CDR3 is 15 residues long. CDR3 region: CASSYSAQGVSEAFF. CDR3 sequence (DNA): TGTGCCAGCAGTTACTCTGCGCAGGGGGTGAGTGAAGCTTTCTTT.

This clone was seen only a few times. The CDR3 sequence is CASSEARPSTDTQYF. The DNA for the CDR3 is TGTGCCAGCAGTGAAGCGCGCCCGAGCACAGATACGCAGTATTTT. This chain connects TRBV2 to TRBJ2-3; D not resolved. Looked up from germline, CDR1 is SNHLY and CDR2 is FYNNEI. The CDR3 runs to 15 residues. V was clipped by 0 bases and J by 0 bases, with 7 bases between them.

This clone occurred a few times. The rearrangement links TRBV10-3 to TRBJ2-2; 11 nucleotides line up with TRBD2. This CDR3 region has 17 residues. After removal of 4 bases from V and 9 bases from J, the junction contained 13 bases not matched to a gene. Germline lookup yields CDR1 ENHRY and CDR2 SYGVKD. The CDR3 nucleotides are TGTGCCATCAGTGGCGGGACTAGCGGACCCACCGGTAGGGAGCTGTTTTTT. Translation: CAISGGTSGPTGRELFF.